This passage covers 22 T cell receptor beta chains from one sample sequenced in a study of cytomegalovirus exposure and HLA in healthy donors. The PCR made use of 60 Vbeta and 13 Jbeta primers. Using immunoSEQ multiplex PCR, the repertoire was profiled, and TCRdb retains in-frame clones only, with some absent. The repertoire holds around 210,000 clones, with about 85% as singletons. The sequenced material came from PBMCs. The receptor set was obtained from a girl aged 2 to 10 in good health and CMV-seronegative.

This chain uses TRBV15 with TRBJ1-5; perhaps TRBD1 as D (6 bases). The CDR3 is made up of 15 amino acids. V was trimmed by 0 bases and J by 6 bases, leaving 12 bases between them. Germline CDR1 and CDR2: LNHNV and YYDKDF (reference sequence). The chain's CDR3 is CATSRDLGAGQPQHF. The DNA for the CDR3 is TGTGCCACCAGCAGAGATTTGGGGGCTGGTCAGCCCCAGCATTTT.

The CDR3 sequence is CASSPEGGELFF. The CDR3 nucleotides are TGTGCCAGCTCACCTGAGGGCGGGGAGCTGTTTTTT. This chain connects TRBV18 to TRBJ2-2, with D maybe TRBD2 (5 bases). Germline loops: CDR1 KGHSH, CDR2 LQKENI. This CDR3 has 12 residues. V dropped 3 bases and J dropped 7 bases, with 6 bases sitting between them.

The chain combines TRBV7-9 with TRBJ2-1, with D unresolved. The germline V and J ends were trimmed by 1 base and 4 bases, with 5 bases remaining between them. CDR1 is SEHNR, CDR2 FQNEAQ, per germline (reference sequence). This CDR3 has 13 residues. The CDR3 spells CASSLGQYNEQFF. The CDR3, as DNA: TGTGCCAGCAGCTTAGGGCAGTACAATGAGCAGTTCTTC.

This chain connects TRBV4-1 to TRBJ2-5, with 11 bases lining up with TRBD2. The CDR3 totals 18 residues. CDR1 is MGHRA and CDR2 is YSYEKL in the germline V gene. The V gene end was trimmed by 0 bases and the J gene end by 4 bases; junction bases not matched to a gene: 10. CDR3 loop: CASSQDSVAGGRGETQYF. CDR3 DNA sequence: TGCGCCAGCAGCCAAGATTCCGTAGCGGGGGGGCGGGGAGAGACCCAGTACTTC.

This chain connects TRBV7-3 to TRBJ1-1; D unclear. The CDR3 contains 13 residues. V lost 5 bases to trimming and J lost 6 bases, with 13 bases between them. Germline V gives CDR1 SGHTA, CDR2 FQGTGA. CDR3 sequence reads: CASSTGSGSEAFF. The CDR3 DNA sequence: TGTGCCAGCAGCACGGGGAGCGGGTCTGAAGCTTTCTTT. Combining the CDR3 with reference TRBV7-3 and TRBJ1-1 gives the whole variable domain GAGVSQTPSNKVTEKGKYVELRCDPISGHTALYWYRQSLGQGPEFLIYFQGTGAADDSGLPNDRFFAVRPEGSVSTLKIQRTERGDSAVYLCASSTGSGSEAFFGQGTRLTVV.

J is TRBJ2-7 and V is TRBV5-6; 7 positions match TRBD2. This CDR3 spans 12 amino acids. The ends lost 1 base at V and 9 bases at J; junction bases unmatched: 4. Germline V gene sequence: CDR1 SGHDT, CDR2 YYEEEE. As DNA, the CDR3 is TGTGCCAGCAGCTTGTGGGGGGGGACGCAGTACTTC. It codes for CASSLWGGTQYF.

The gene calls are TRBV10-2 and TRBJ1-2, with 7 bases matching TRBD1. The germline V gene has CDR1 WSHSY and CDR2 SAAADI. Losses at the gene ends were 8 bases for V and 4 bases for J; bases not matched to a gene: 1. The CDR3 spans 11 residues. DNA of the CDR3: TGCGCCAGCGGGACAGTCTATGGCTACACCTTC. Its translation is CASGTVYGYTF.

The chain links TRBV11-2 to TRBJ1-4; TRBD1 agrees at 8 bases. Germline CDR1 is SGHAT and CDR2 is FQNNGV. The V segment lost 1 base and the J segment 4 bases; nucleotides outside the gene matches: 5. CDR3 length equals 16 residues. The CDR3 DNA follows: TGTGCCAGCAGCTTAGTCAGGGGGCGTAATAATGAAAAACTGTTTTTT. Encoded protein: CASSLVRGRNNEKLFF.

The chain recombines TRBV19 with TRBJ2-5, with a weak D call TRBD2 (7 bases). The CDR3 is 15 amino acids. Between the trimmed V and J ends, which lost 5 bases and 5 bases, there was a span of 18 bases. Per germline, CDR1 LNHDA and CDR2 SQIVND (reference sequence). The CDR3 spells CASSPQAGRGETQYF. The CDR3 region has the DNA TGTGCCAGTAGTCCCCAAGCGGGAAGGGGGGAGACCCAGTACTTC.

The genes are TRBV6-6 and TRBJ2-3, with a tentative D call TRBD2 (6 bases). Germline-derived CDR1 and CDR2 are MNHNY and SVGAGI (reference sequence). Trimming left V 5 bases short and J 0 bases short, with 9 bases between. The CDR3 runs to 14 residues. As DNA, the CDR3 is TGTGCCAGCAGTCCGGGACTTAGCACAGATACGCAGTATTTT. Translation gives CASSPGLSTDTQYF.

The chain has TRBV5-1 and TRBJ1-3; the D gene is possibly TRBD1 (6 bases). V dropped 3 bases and J dropped 2 bases, with 18 bases sitting between them. CDR3 size: 17 residues. Germline CDR1 and CDR2: SGHRS and YFSETQ. The CDR3 DNA follows: TGCGCCAGCAGCTCTGGAGGGGGGGGCGCGACTGGAAACACCATATATTTT. Translating it yields CASSSGGGGATGNTIYF.

This clone has a handful of counts. The chain recombines TRBV2 with TRBJ1-2; the match to TRBD1 covers 8 bases. Germline CDR1 reads SNHLY; CDR2 reads FYNNEI. The CDR3 sequence is 14 residues long. The trim removed 9 bases at V and 4 bases at J, leaving 10 bases unmatched. The DNA for the CDR3 is TGTGCCAGAAGAGGACAGGGACTATCCTATGGCTACACCTTC. Amino acid sequence: CARRGQGLSYGYTF.

The V call is TRBV7-9, the J call TRBJ1-1; maybe TRBD1 (6 bases). Germline assignment: CDR1 SEHNR and CDR2 FQNEAQ (reference sequence). The CDR3 runs 14 residues. The V end lost 4 bases, the J end lost 10 bases, and 19 bases lay between the germline ends. The CDR3 reads CASSSISGDPVAFF. CDR3 in DNA: TGTGCCAGCAGCTCGATCTCAGGGGACCCTGTAGCTTTCTTT.

The chain has TRBV10-2 and TRBJ2-7; possible D gene TRBD2, 5 bases. The CDR3 has 13 residues. V lost 4 bases and J lost 0, with 7 bases in between. Germline lookup yields CDR1 WSHSY and CDR2 SAAADI. CDR3 region: CASSVSDSYEQYF. In DNA form, the CDR3 reads TGCGCCAGCAGTGTTAGCGACTCCTACGAGCAGTACTTC.

The genes are TRBV2 and TRBJ1-1, with 10 bases lining up with TRBD1. This CDR3 contains 16 residues. Germline trimming cut 6 bases from V and 1 base from J; bases unmatched to any gene: 8. CDR1 SNHLY and CDR2 FYNNEI come from the germline V gene. The CDR3 DNA follows: TGTGCCAGCAGGGCCGGGACAGGGGTTCAGAACACTGAAGCTTTCTTT. It yields the protein CASRAGTGVQNTEAFF.

This clone was seen a single time. The gene calls are TRBV5-6 and TRBJ2-1, with D perhaps matching TRBD2 (5 bases). The germline CDR1 and CDR2 sequences are SGHDT and YYEEEE. V lost 4 bases to trimming and J lost 14 bases, with 16 bases between them. The CDR3 is 12 residues long. The DNA of the CDR3 is TGTGCCAGCAGCCTGGCGGGTCAAAGAGAGTTCTTC. Its protein product is CASSLAGQREFF.

This rearrangement joins TRBV19 to TRBJ2-5; possible D gene TRBD2, 5 bases. The germline CDR1 and CDR2 sequences are LNHDA and SQIVND (reference sequence). Trimming removed 7 bases at V and 4 bases at J, with 16 bases between. CDR3 length: 14 amino acids. The CDR3 sequence is CASTPDGEGETQYF. DNA for the CDR3: TGTGCCAGTACCCCCGACGGGGAAGGAGAGACCCAGTACTTC.

This rearrangement joins TRBV7-2 to TRBJ2-2; D remains ambiguous. Germline V lookup: CDR1 SGHTA, CDR2 FQGNSA. The CDR3 spans 12 residues. Trimming cost V 2 bases and J 8 bases, with 6 bases left between them. The CDR3 spells CASSLKRGELFF. CDR3 nucleotides: TGTGCCAGCAGCTTAAAGAGGGGGGAGCTGTTTTTT.

The J gene is TRBJ2-1, the V gene TRBV6-5; 9 bases line up with TRBD2. Germline-derived CDR1 and CDR2 are MNHEY and SVGAGI. CDR3 size: 14 residues. V shed 7 bases and J 6 bases; nucleotides not matched to a gene: 7. The CDR3: CASTGLAGLNEQFF. In nucleotides, the CDR3 is TGTGCCAGCACGGGGCTAGCGGGACTCAATGAGCAGTTCTTC.

On this clone: At one end, the junction sequence differs from germline, possibly due to a read error. CDR3 nucleotide sequence: TGTGCCAGCAGGGAAGAGACGGTAGGACTCTATGGCTACACCTTC. Amino acids: CASREETVGLYGYTF. The rearrangement links TRBV2 to TRBJ1-2, with unresolved D. Per germline, CDR1 SNHLY and CDR2 FYNNEI. The CDR3 extends over 15 amino acids. Using reference TRBV2 and TRBJ1-2 for the parts outside the CDR3, the full variable domain is EPEVTQTPSHQVTQMGQEVILRCVPISNHLYFYWYRQILGQKVEFLVSFYNNEISEKSEIFDDQFSVERPDGSNFTLKIRSTKLEDSAMYFCASREETVGLYGYTFGSGTRLTVV.

The gene calls are TRBV15 and TRBJ1-4; D gene unclear. From germline, CDR1 is LNHNV and CDR2 YYDKDF (reference sequence). CDR3 length: 13 amino acids. V was pared by 1 base and J by 4 bases, with 4 bases between. CDR3 protein: CATSRGHNEKLFF. Here the CDR3 DNA reads TGTGCCACCAGCAGAGGACATAATGAAAAACTGTTTTTT.

J is TRBJ2-1 and V is TRBV10-1; TRBD2 matches 16 bases. This CDR3 is built from 15 residues. J gave up 8 bases and V 4 bases, and 2 bases lay outside the gene matches. Germline V CDR1 and CDR2: WNHNN, SYGVQD (reference sequence). The CDR3 protein is CASSAGTSGGDEQFF. The CDR3 coding sequence is TGCGCCAGCAGTGCCGGGACTAGCGGGGGGGATGAGCAGTTCTTC.